Here is one T cell receptor (beta chain) with its context. The sample is drawn from a study of blood T cell repertoires in COVID-19. Repertoires were generated with immunoSEQ multiplex PCR, while TCRdb's copy carries only in-frame clones and drops some. The sample includes nearly 85,000 clones, around four fifths of them seen just once. Germline V gives CDR1 GTSNPN, CDR2 SVGIG (reference sequence). V shed 2 bases and J shed 0 bases, with 14 bases lying between them. The CDR3 length is 17 residues. Source material: peripheral blood. The clonotype originates from a woman in her fifties or sixties with acute or convalescent COVID-19. The chain carries TRBV30 and TRBJ2-6; TRBD1 might be the D (5 bases). The CDR3, as DNA: TGTGCCTGGAGTACCCAGGGTTGGGGCTCTGGGGCCAACGTCCTGACTTTC. Its translation: CAWSTQGWGSGANVLTF.